These 15 T cell receptor beta chains share one sample of origin, sequenced in a study of OX40 agonist ivuxolimab in advanced cancers. Only in-frame clones appear in the TCRdb table, and some are missing; sequencing was by immunoSEQ multiplex PCR. The table has 90,000 to 100,000 clones, roughly 80% seen once. The sample was CD4+ or CD8+ T cells sorted from blood, taken in a trial of the OX40 agonist ivuxolimab. The receptors derive from an adult with an advanced solid tumor such as melanoma, head and neck, liver or kidney cancer.

V gene TRBV6-1 combines with J gene TRBJ2-2; 7 nucleotides align to TRBD1. The ends lost 4 bases at V and 0 bases at J; junction bases unmatched: 5. In germline, CDR1 is MNHNS, CDR2 SASEGT. This CDR3 has 16 amino acids. In nucleotides, the CDR3 is TGTGCCAGCAGTGTGGACAGGCCAACGAACACCGGGGAGCTGTTTTTT. Translated, it gives CASSVDRPTNTGELFF.

The chain couples TRBV7-2 to TRBJ1-5; D is undetermined. Germline assignment: CDR1 SGHTA and CDR2 FQGNSA. CDR3 length: 15 residues. V lost 1 base, J lost 3 bases, and 10 bases lay in between. CDR3 region: CASSLGRQFNQPQHF. In DNA, the CDR3 is TGTGCCAGCAGCTTAGGCCGGCAATTCAATCAGCCCCAGCATTTT.

The chain links TRBV7-3 to TRBJ2-1; the match to TRBD1 covers 7 bases. CDR1 and CDR2 from the germline V gene are SGHTA and FQGTGA. The V gene end was trimmed by 4 bases and the J gene end by 0 bases; junction bases not matched to a gene: 6. This CDR3 has 16 residues. CDR3 nucleotide sequence: TGTGCCAGCAGCTCCGGACAGGCCTACTCCTACAATGAGCAGTTCTTC. Translation: CASSSGQAYSYNEQFF. The whole variable domain, filled in from reference TRBV7-3 and TRBJ2-1, reads GAGVSQTPSNKVTEKGKYVELRCDPISGHTALYWYRQSLGQGPEFLIYFQGTGAADDSGLPNDRFFAVRPEGSVSTLKIQRTERGDSAVYLCASSSGQAYSYNEQFFGPGTRLTVL.

This chain connects TRBV12-5 to TRBJ1-5, with TRBD1 matching 7 bases. The V gene end was trimmed by 5 bases and the J gene end by 1 base; junction bases not matched to a gene: 5. Looked up from germline, CDR1 is LGHNT and CDR2 is FRNRAP. The CDR3 contains 15 residues. This chain's CDR3 is CASGPGQKSNQPQHF. The CDR3 DNA is TGTGCTAGTGGTCCGGGACAGAAGAGCAATCAGCCCCAGCATTTT.

The gene calls are TRBV7-9 and TRBJ1-5, with TRBD1 as a possible D gene (6 bases). V gave up 6 bases and J gave up 4 bases, with 16 bases separating them. CDR1 and CDR2 (germline): SEHNR, FQNEAQ (reference sequence). CDR3 length equals 15 residues. The CDR3 region has the DNA TGTGCCAGCAGTCGGGGAGGGGGGGCTAATCAGCCCCAGCATTTT. Translation: CASSRGGGANQPQHF.

The chain joins TRBV6-1 to TRBJ2-1, with 12 bases fitting TRBD2. The CDR3 is 15 amino acids. V shed 5 bases, J shed 5 bases, and the junction held 4 bases outside the gene matches. Germline V gene sequence: CDR1 MNHNS, CDR2 SASEGT. CDR3 protein: CASSQTSGSHNEQFF. The CDR3, as DNA: TGTGCCAGCAGTCAGACTAGCGGGAGCCACAATGAGCAGTTCTTC.

The J gene is TRBJ1-1, the V gene TRBV19, with D possibly TRBD1 on 5 matching bases. CDR3 length equals 16 residues. CDR1 is LNHDA and CDR2 is SQIVND in the germline V gene (reference sequence). V shed 5 bases and J shed 1 base, with 17 bases lying between them. The CDR3 loop reads CASSPRGYGGNTEAFF. The CDR3 nucleotides are TGTGCCAGTAGTCCTAGGGGTTATGGGGGGAACACTGAAGCTTTCTTT.

J is TRBJ2-7 and V is TRBV7-2; no reliable D call. Deletions cut 1 base from V and 0 bases from J, with 13 bases between. The CDR3 has 16 residues. Germline V gene data show CDR1 as SGHTA and CDR2 as FQGNSA. The CDR3 coding sequence is TGTGCCAGCAGCTTAGGCGGTGGTTTTAGCTCCTACGAGCAGTACTTC. It encodes CASSLGGGFSSYEQYF.

This clone was seen a handful of times. This CDR3 is also generated by other DNA sequences in the sample. This rearrangement joins TRBV28 to TRBJ1-2; no reliable D call. The V and J ends lost 4 bases and 2 bases respectively, with 2 bases between them. The CDR3 is 11 amino acids. Germline loops: CDR1 MDHEN, CDR2 SYDVKM. CDR3 amino acids: CASSSNYGYTF. CDR3 DNA: TGTGCCAGCAGTTCAAACTATGGCTACACCTTC.

The chain employs TRBV7-3 and TRBJ1-1; possible D gene TRBD1, 5 bases. Germline loops: CDR1 SGHTA, CDR2 FQGTGA. The length of the CDR3 is 14 residues. Between the trimmed V and J ends, which lost 1 base and 1 base, there was a span of 7 bases. CDR3 DNA: TGTGCCAGCAGCTTAAGCAGGGCGAACACTGAAGCTTTCTTT. Protein sequence: CASSLSRANTEAFF.

The genes are TRBV21-1 and TRBJ1-3. TRBV21-1 is a listed pseudogene. The CDR3 consists of 14 residues. The CDR3 DNA reads as TGTGCCAGCAGCCATATGCAAGCTGGAAACACCATATATTTT. Translation gives CASSHMQAGNTIYF.

This chain's CDR3 is CASSRAGGSSYNEQFF. In DNA, the CDR3 is TGTGCCAGCAGCCGCGCGGGGGGTAGCTCCTACAATGAGCAGTTCTTC. The V call is TRBV7-3, the J call TRBJ2-1, with 8 bases that match TRBD2. CDR3 size: 16 residues. V lost 5 bases to trimming and J lost 0 bases; unmatched junction nucleotides: 6. The germline V gene encodes CDR1 SGHTA and CDR2 FQGTGA.

The CDR3 here is CASSISPGGQPQHF. The CDR3 bases are TGTGCCAGTAGTATAAGCCCCGGGGGCCAGCCCCAGCATTTT. J is TRBJ1-5 and V is TRBV19, with a tentative D call TRBD1 (6 bases). Germline CDR1 LNHDA, CDR2 SQIVND (reference sequence). V lost 2 bases and J lost 7, with 12 bases in between. This CDR3 region has 14 residues.

The genes are TRBV7-8 and TRBJ2-1; D possibly corresponds to TRBD2 (6 bases). Germline loops: CDR1 SGHVS, CDR2 FQNEAQ. The CDR3 is 15 amino acids. V was trimmed by 1 base and J by 7 bases, leaving 14 bases between them. DNA for the CDR3: TGTGCCAGCAGCTTAGTCGGTCGGGAGAGGAATGAGCAGTTCTTC. The encoded protein is CASSLVGRERNEQFF.

This clone occurred once. The chain joins TRBV7-9 to TRBJ2-7; D call uncertain. The CDR3 loop spans 14 amino acids. With 2 bases removed from V and 4 bases from J, the gap between germline ends came to 12 bases. Per the germline V gene, CDR1 is SEHNR and CDR2 is FQNEAQ (reference sequence). The CDR3: CASSLPDSSYEQYF. For the CDR3, the DNA is TGTGCCAGCAGCTTACCTGATAGCTCGTACGAGCAGTACTTC.